Below, 27 T cell receptor beta chains from the same sample are listed, as sequenced in a study of T cells and Merkel cell carcinoma outcomes (dated by TCRdb to the early 2020s). The library was obtained by the immunoSEQ multiplex PCR assay. The clones in this table, taken by TCRdb from immuneACCESS, are in-frame only. Not every clone is retained; where verified, under half of the shortfall comes from an unresolved V gene, and the cause of the rest is unknown. In all, the sample holds about 9,200 clones, and 84% of those were seen once. The ten most abundant clones make up around 2.5% of the sample. What was sequenced was tumor tissue from Merkel cell carcinoma. The receptor source for this set is a human donor with Merkel cell carcinoma.

The chain carries TRBV7-2 and TRBJ2-5, with 7 bases identical to TRBD2. This CDR3 has 15 residues. J gave up 1 base and V 1 base, and 3 bases lay outside the gene matches. Germline V gene sequence: CDR1 SGHTA, CDR2 FQGNSA. The CDR3 is CASSLVLARQETQYF. The CDR3 DNA sequence: TGTGCCAGCAGCTTAGTACTAGCGCGCCAAGAGACCCAGTACTTC.

The rearrangement links TRBV7-2 to TRBJ2-1; a weak D match, TRBD1 (6 bases). Trimming removed 4 bases at V and 0 bases at J, with 13 bases between. CDR3 length: 16 residues. From germline, CDR1 is SGHTA and CDR2 FQGNSA. The CDR3 region is CASSSYRVSSYNEQFF. The CDR3 bases are TGTGCCAGCAGCTCCTACAGGGTAAGCTCCTACAATGAGCAGTTCTTC.

The rearrangement links TRBV20-1 to TRBJ1-1; perhaps TRBD1 as D (5 bases). The CDR3 covers 11 residues. CDR1 and CDR2 from the germline V gene are DFQATT and SNEGSKA (reference sequence). The CDR3 bases are TGCAGAAGCGGGGGGGACACTGAAGCTTTCTTT. Protein product: CRSGGDTEAFF.

The V call is TRBV5-4, the J call TRBJ2-3; D possibly matches TRBD1 or TRBD2 (5 bases each). There are 15 residues in the CDR3. The V end lost 1 base, the J end lost 4 bases, and 13 bases lay between the germline ends. Per germline, CDR1 SGHNT and CDR2 YYREEE (reference sequence). DNA of the CDR3: TGTGCCAGCAGCTTGTGGCAGGGCGGGTCAGATACGCAGTATTTT. Translating it yields CASSLWQGGSDTQYF.

This rearrangement joins TRBV18 to TRBJ2-1, with D uncertain. Germline values: CDR1 KGHSH, CDR2 LQKENI. V dropped 4 bases and J dropped 0 bases, with 10 bases sitting between them. The CDR3 is 15 residues long. The CDR3 sequence: CASSRGRFSYNEQFF. CDR3 DNA: TGTGCCAGCTCACGTGGTCGGTTCTCCTACAATGAGCAGTTCTTC.

The chain links TRBV29-1 to TRBJ2-3; either TRBD1 or TRBD2 may fit D (5 bases each). Deletions cut 5 bases from V and 1 base from J, with 16 bases between. Germline V CDR1 and CDR2: SQVTM, ANQGSEA. This CDR3 has 15 amino acids. CDR3 loop: CSVIPVPGRTDTQYF. Here the CDR3 DNA reads TGCAGCGTTATCCCTGTGCCGGGGCGCACAGATACGCAGTATTTT.

This clone was observed a few times. This chain connects TRBV12-5 to TRBJ1-1; no reliable D call. This CDR3 contains 13 residues. Germline-derived CDR1 and CDR2 are LGHNT and FRNRAP. The germline V and J ends were trimmed by 1 base and 4 bases, with 7 bases remaining between them. In nucleotides, the CDR3 is TGTGCTAGTGGTTTGGGATTCAGCACTGAAGCTTTCTTT. Its protein is CASGLGFSTEAFF. Based on the CDR3 plus reference TRBV12-5 and TRBJ1-1, the full variable domain is DARVTQTPRHKVTEMGQEVTMRCQPILGHNTVFWYRQTMMQGLELLAYFRNRAPLDDSGMPKDRFSAEMPDATLATLKIQPSEPRDSAVYFCASGLGFSTEAFFGQGTRLTVV.

This rearrangement joins TRBV7-9 to TRBJ2-3; tentatively, D is TRBD1 (6 bases). Looked up from germline, CDR1 is SEHNR and CDR2 is FQNEAQ (reference sequence). Trimming shortened V by 5 bases and J by 0 bases, and 15 bases separated the two germline ends. This CDR3 comprises 16 residues. This chain's CDR3 is CASSLTQTGSTDTQYF. For the CDR3, the DNA is TGTGCCAGCAGCCTGACCCAGACAGGTAGCACAGATACGCAGTATTTT.

The V gene is TRBV18, the J gene TRBJ2-7; maybe TRBD2 (5 bases). There are 13 residues in the CDR3. In germline, CDR1 is KGHSH, CDR2 LQKENI. V was trimmed by 6 bases and J by 2 bases, leaving 11 bases between them. CDR3 amino acids: CASSPDGTYEQYF. As DNA, the CDR3 is TGTGCCAGCTCCCCGGACGGGACCTACGAGCAGTACTTC.

The chain combines TRBV29-1 with TRBJ2-7; TRBD1 aligns across 9 bases. V gave up 8 bases and J gave up 3 bases; unmatched junction bases: 5. The CDR3 has 12 residues. Germline-derived CDR1 and CDR2 are SQVTM and ANQGSEA. The CDR3 here is CSTRQGVYEQYF. The CDR3 DNA is TGCAGCACCCGACAGGGGGTCTACGAGCAGTACTTC.

Worth noting for this clone: One junction end disagrees with the germline gene, perhaps due to a read error. The V gene is TRBV5-1, the J gene TRBJ1-6; D is unresolved. CDR3 length equals 13 residues. Germline CDR1 SGHRS, CDR2 YFSETQ. The CDR3 sequence: CAGSATEDSPLHF. The CDR3 DNA reads TGCGCCGGCAGCGCGACGGAGGATTCACCCCTCCACTTT.

V is TRBV18 and J is TRBJ2-1; no clear D gene. The CDR3 runs to 16 residues. Trimming shortened V by 2 bases and J by 5 bases, and 16 bases separated the two germline ends. Germline V gene lookup returns CDR1 KGHSH and CDR2 LQKENI. CDR3 nucleotide sequence: TGTGCCAGCTCACCAATTCTAGGCATCACCGACAATGAGCAGTTCTTC. Amino acids: CASSPILGITDNEQFF.

The chain has TRBV5-1 and TRBJ2-7; a weak D match, TRBD2 (5 bases). The V gene lost 2 bases and the J gene lost 3 bases, with 9 bases spanning the gap. The CDR3 is made up of 13 amino acids. Germline values: CDR1 SGHRS, CDR2 YFSETQ. CDR3 in DNA: TGCGCCAGCAGCTTTCAGGAGGACTACGAGCAGTACTTC. Protein product: CASSFQEDYEQYF.

The chain links TRBV5-1 to TRBJ2-4; either TRBD1 or TRBD2 may fit D (5 bases each). CDR1 and CDR2 from the germline V gene are SGHRS and YFSETQ. The CDR3 totals 12 residues. The V end was cut by 5 bases, the J end by 3 bases, with 6 bases between. Here the CDR3 reads CASRGDKNIQYF. The CDR3 region has the DNA TGCGCCAGCAGGGGGGACAAAAACATTCAGTACTTC. Full variable domain (outside the CDR3, taken from reference TRBV5-1 and TRBJ2-4): KAGVTQTPRYLIKTRGQQVTLSCSPISGHRSVSWYQQTPGQGLQFLFEYFSETQRNKGNFPGRFSGRQFSNSRSEMNVSTLELGDSALYLCASRGDKNIQYFGAGTRLSVL.

This clone was recorded once. The J gene is TRBJ1-5, the V gene TRBV7-9; D uncertain. The CDR3 runs to 13 residues. The V end lost 1 base, the J end lost 9 bases, and 10 bases lay between the germline ends. Germline lookup yields CDR1 SEHNR and CDR2 FQNEAQ (reference sequence). CDR3 region: CASSLGGLGPQHF. CDR3 DNA: TGTGCCAGCAGCTTAGGAGGTCTGGGGCCCCAGCATTTT.

Here the CDR3 DNA reads TGTGCCAGCTTGACTAGCGGGGGGCCGGGTTACAATGAGCAGTTCTTC. This encodes CASLTSGGPGYNEQFF. The chain has TRBV5-8 and TRBJ2-1, with 13 positions matching TRBD2. The length of the CDR3 is 16 residues. Germline V gene lookup returns CDR1 SGHTS and CDR2 YDEGEE. The J segment lost 4 bases and the V segment lost 7 bases, leaving 8 bases of the junction unmatched.

This clone was detected a few times. CDR3 sequence: CASSSNRNSDRPARVEQFF. The CDR3 DNA sequence: TGTGCCAGCAGCTCAAATCGAAATAGTGACAGGCCGGCGAGGGTTGAGCAGTTCTTC. The chain carries TRBV11-2 and TRBJ2-1, with TRBD1 as a possible D gene (6 bases). The V end was cut by 4 bases, the J end by 9 bases, with 31 bases between. CDR3 length equals 19 residues. Germline V gene sequence: CDR1 SGHAT, CDR2 FQNNGV.

This rearrangement joins TRBV27 to TRBJ1-2, with 10 positions matching TRBD1. Germline loops: CDR1 MNHEY, CDR2 SMNVEV (reference sequence). J lost 7 bases, V lost 6 bases, and 8 bases had no gene match. The CDR3 loop spans 14 amino acids. The CDR3: CASRVPGQGSGYTF. The DNA of the CDR3 is TGTGCCAGCAGAGTACCGGGACAGGGGTCTGGCTACACCTTC.

The chain joins TRBV5-6 to TRBJ2-7, with TRBD1 as a possible D gene (6 bases). Trimming took off 4 bases at V and 4 bases at J, with 12 bases between the two ends. Germline V gene sequence: CDR1 SGHDT, CDR2 YYEEEE. The CDR3 length is 13 residues. The chain's CDR3 is CASSPRQVYEQYF. For the CDR3, the DNA is TGTGCCAGCAGCCCAAGACAGGTTTACGAGCAGTACTTC.

The chain employs TRBV30 and TRBJ1-5; TRBD1 aligns across 8 bases. Germline CDR1 reads GTSNPN; CDR2 reads SVGIG (reference sequence). V dropped 2 bases and J dropped 8; count of bases not matched to a gene: 5. This CDR3 has 13 residues. CDR3 sequence: CAWSSGQGEPQHF. The CDR3 DNA sequence: TGTGCCTGGAGTAGTGGACAGGGTGAGCCCCAGCATTTT.

V usage is TRBV4-1 and J usage is TRBJ1-2, with 7 positions matching TRBD1. CDR3 length equals 15 residues. Per the germline V gene, CDR1 is MGHRA and CDR2 is YSYEKL. The ends lost 2 bases at V and 1 base at J; junction bases unmatched: 4. Here the CDR3 DNA reads TGCGCCAGCAGCCAACCGGGACAGATTAACTATGGCTACACCTTC. This gives the protein CASSQPGQINYGYTF.

CDR3 sequence (DNA): TGCGCCAGCAGCTTGACAGGGTCCTACGAGCAGTACTTC. Protein: CASSLTGSYEQYF. This chain joins TRBV5-1 and TRBJ2-7; D may be TRBD1 (6 bases). CDR3 length equals 13 residues. Germline CDR1 SGHRS, CDR2 YFSETQ. V was trimmed by 1 base and J by 1 base, leaving 6 bases between them.

J is TRBJ1-1 and V is TRBV7-6; D is uncertain. V was trimmed by 1 base and J by 0 bases, leaving 12 bases between them. The CDR3 runs 16 residues. Germline V gene lookup returns CDR1 SGHVS and CDR2 FNYEAQ. CDR3 loop: CASSLGRANMNTEAFF. The CDR3 coding sequence is TGTGCCAGCAGCTTAGGTCGCGCCAACATGAACACTGAAGCTTTCTTT.

The chain links TRBV7-6 to TRBJ1-1, with D possibly TRBD1 on 5 matching bases. V lost 5 bases and J 7 bases, leaving 14 bases between the germline ends. This CDR3 contains 13 residues. CDR1 is SGHVS and CDR2 is FNYEAQ in the germline V gene. CDR3 residues: CASSPEGLYEAFF. For the CDR3, the DNA is TGTGCCAGCAGCCCCGAGGGACTCTATGAAGCTTTCTTT.

The V gene is TRBV9, the J gene TRBJ2-7; TRBD1 agrees at 10 bases. The CDR3 totals 15 residues. Trimming at V came to 4 bases and at J to 3 bases, leaving 7 bases not matched to a gene. CDR1 and CDR2 from the germline V gene are SGDLS and YYNGEE. The CDR3 here is CASSSRDRGFYEQYF. CDR3 nucleotide sequence: TGTGCCAGCAGCAGCCGGGACAGGGGCTTCTACGAGCAGTACTTC.

The rearrangement uses TRBV4-2 and TRBJ1-1, with no clear D. The V and J ends lost 1 base and 5 bases respectively, with 17 bases between them. The CDR3 extends over 16 amino acids. Germline V CDR1 and CDR2: LGHNA, YNFKEQ. CDR3 in amino acids: CASSQVPLPGGTEAFF. The CDR3 DNA sequence: TGTGCCAGCAGCCAAGTCCCCCTTCCGGGCGGGACTGAAGCTTTCTTT.

This sequence joins TRBV15 and TRBJ1-6; 8 bases match TRBD1. V shed 3 bases and J 5 bases; nucleotides not matched to a gene: 3. Per germline, CDR1 LNHNV and CDR2 YYDKDF (reference sequence). CDR3 length: 15 residues. The CDR3 here is CATSRGQEDNSPLHF. For the CDR3, the DNA is TGTGCCACCAGCAGGGGACAGGAGGATAATTCACCCCTCCACTTT.